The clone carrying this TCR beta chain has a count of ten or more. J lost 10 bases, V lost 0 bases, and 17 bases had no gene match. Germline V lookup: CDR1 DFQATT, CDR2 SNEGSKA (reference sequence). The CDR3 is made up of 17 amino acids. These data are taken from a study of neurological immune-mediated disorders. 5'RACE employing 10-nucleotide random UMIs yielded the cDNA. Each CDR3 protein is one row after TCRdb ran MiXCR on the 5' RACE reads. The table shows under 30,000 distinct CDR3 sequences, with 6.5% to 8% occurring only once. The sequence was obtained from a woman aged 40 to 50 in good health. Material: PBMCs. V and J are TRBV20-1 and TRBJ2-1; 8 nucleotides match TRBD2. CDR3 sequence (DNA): TGCAGTGCTAGAGATTTAAAGAGACTAGCGTTGTCGGGGGAGCAGTTCTTC. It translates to CSARDLKRLALSGEQFF.